This passage covers 6 T cell receptor beta chains from one sample sequenced in a study of memory CD4+ T cells and cytomegalovirus serostatus. Sequencing used immunoSEQ multiplex PCR; TCRdb keeps in-frame clones, though not all of them. The sample consists of about 62,000 clones, more than 75% of them appearing once. The sort gate was single viable CD3+CD4+CD8-CD45RO+ cells for memory CD4+ T cells. The sequencing sample was made of memory CD4+ T cells from blood. The receptors come from an adult in good health and CMV-seropositive.

V is TRBV28 and J is TRBJ1-1; possibly TRBD1 for D (6 bases). Looked up from germline, CDR1 is MDHEN and CDR2 is SYDVKM. The CDR3 is 12 amino acids. Trimming took 6 bases from V and 5 from J, leaving 10 bases between them. CDR3 nucleotide sequence: TGTGCCAGCAGGGTAGGGGGTACTGAAGCTTTCTTT. The encoded protein is CASRVGGTEAFF.

This sequence joins TRBV28 and TRBJ1-2; D remains ambiguous. Trimming left V 1 base short and J 9 bases short, with 12 bases between. The CDR3 length is 13 residues. Germline V gene sequence: CDR1 MDHEN, CDR2 SYDVKM. CDR3 sequence (DNA): TGTGCCAGCAGTTTATCCAGCCCTATCCGCTACACCTTC. Its translation: CASSLSSPIRYTF.

This rearrangement joins TRBV10-3 to TRBJ2-7, with a possible D match to TRBD1 (5 bases). Per germline, CDR1 ENHRY and CDR2 SYGVKD. This CDR3 is 14 amino acids long. The ends were cut back, 3 bases at V and 3 bases at J, with 12 bases in the middle. CDR3 DNA sequence: TGTGCCATCAGTGAAAAAGGGGCGGACTACGAGCAGTACTTC. It encodes CAISEKGADYEQYF.

This sequence joins TRBV29-1 and TRBJ2-3; D is perhaps TRBD2 (6 bases). V lost 5 bases to trimming and J lost 1 base, with 19 bases between them. The germline CDR1 and CDR2 sequences are SQVTM and ANQGSEA. This CDR3 spans 16 amino acids. CDR3 coding DNA: TGCAGCGTTTACCCCGGGACTTATATTGGCACAGATACGCAGTATTTT. Translating gives CSVYPGTYIGTDTQYF.

This clone was found a few times. V usage is TRBV10-3 and J usage is TRBJ1-3, with 9 bases that match TRBD1. V lost 10 bases and J lost 2; bases outside the gene matches: 9. Germline assignment: CDR1 ENHRY and CDR2 SYGVKD. The CDR3 loop spans 15 amino acids. Here the CDR3 DNA reads TGTGCCACAGCCGCCTGGGACAGGGCTGGAAACACCATATATTTT. Protein: CATAAWDRAGNTIYF.

V is TRBV5-1 and J is TRBJ1-6; no clear D. The CDR3 is made up of 15 amino acids. Per germline, CDR1 SGHRS and CDR2 YFSETQ. Trimming removed 0 bases from V and 5 bases from J, with 9 bases in between. In DNA, the CDR3 is TGCGCCAGCAGCTTGGAAGGTTCGAATAATTCACCCCTCCACTTT. It encodes CASSLEGSNNSPLHF.